The entry that follows covers one T cell receptor beta chain sequence. Alongside a J-beta primer mix, a sample-barcoded 5' primer served in a second PCR lasting about 7 to 11 cycles. TCRdb analysed the 5' RACE reads with MiXCR anew, one entry per CDR3 protein. The sample contains approximately 850,000 distinct CDR3 sequences, around two fifths of which appear only once. These data are taken from a study of blood T cells in healthy people across ages. Germline CDR1 is MNHNS and CDR2 is SASEGT. V gave up 2 bases and J gave up 7 bases, with 3 bases separating them. The CDR3 length is 11 residues. Sequenced input: blood. The chain links TRBV6-1 to TRBJ1-5; D remains unclear. The sequence was collected from a man between 60 and 75 years old in good health. The CDR3 loop reads CASSEPQPQHF. The CDR3 region has the DNA TGTGCCAGCAGTGAACCCCAGCCCCAGCATTTT.